The clone carrying this T cell receptor (beta chain) was observed a few times. This sample is part of a study of blood T cell repertoires in COVID-19. Overall study context: The United States, Italy and Spain were the sources of the acute and convalescent COVID-19 samples.

V shed 7 bases and J 7 bases; nucleotides not matched to a gene: 8. The CDR3 covers 15 residues. Germline-derived CDR1 and CDR2 are MNHEY and SVGAGI. Original handling: Nucleated cell number was recorded as an estimate derived from reference gene primer amplification. Profiling relied on immunoSEQ multiplex PCR, and the TCRdb table lists in-frame clones only, not all of them. That table furnishes V, J and clone size, whereas the DNA furnished D and trimming. The data contain fewer than 300,000 clones, more than 75% of them singletons. Sequenced material: peripheral blood. This sequence joins TRBV6-5 and TRBJ1-6, with 9 nucleotides matching TRBD1. The receptor was derived from a woman in her forties who had recovered from COVID-19. The CDR3, as DNA: TGTGCCAGCACCCAGCCCGGACAGGGGAATTCACCCCTCCACTTT. Translation: CASTQPGQGNSPLHF.